This T cell receptor (beta chain) was found in a study of T cell responses to AZD1222 COVID-19 vaccine. Study-level points and caveats: Females made up more of the donors, who were largely white British, and clonal diversity may have come out too low. Nearly half of unique spike-specific TCRs reportedly avoided B.1.351 and B.1.1.7 mutated regions.

Generated by immunoSEQ multiplex PCR, the TCRdb table keeps only in-frame clones and is missing some. The data show 100,000 or so clones, around nine tenths seen once. To note about this clone: Its antigen remains unknown.

The sequencing here drew on peripheral blood, taken on day 0 of AZD1222 vaccination. This receptor was taken from an adult in good health.

In nucleotides, the CDR3 is TGTGCCAGCAGTACGAGCGGGACAGGAAGAGGGAATGAGCAGTTCTTC. It is translated as CASSTSGTGRGNEQFF. The rearrangement links TRBV7-9 to TRBJ2-1; TRBD1 might be the D (8 bases). Germline values: CDR1 SEHNR, CDR2 FQNEAQ (reference sequence). This CDR3 contains 16 residues. V lost 6 bases to trimming and J lost 7 bases, with 22 bases between them.